This T cell receptor beta chain was found in a study of blood T cell repertoires in COVID-19 (dated by TCRdb to the early 2020s). Looking at the study overall: Collaborator samples came from the United States, Italy and Spain and covered acute and convalescent phases of COVID-19. The samples were drawn from two sources: the first 160 participants of the ongoing ImmuneRACE study, and some 1,300 subjects contributed by 6 global collaborators. A de-identified subject ID, COVID-19 status, age in years and sex were almost always included in the sample metadata. The repertoires were released in a freely available public database intended as a resource for research on the immune response to SARS-CoV-2. Deeply sampled blood TCRbeta repertoires from subjects exposed to, actively infected with, or recovered from COVID-19 were included in the dataset. Where HLA class I and class II types were available, the types were taken from metadata supplied by the sample provider, not from assay-based typing. The material from the prospective study consisted of cDNA or gDNA derived from T cells, B-cell-depleted T cells, or PBMCs. Overall study results and their limits: The amount of clinical and demographic metadata varied by source and participant and was provided uncurated.

About this clone: Its specific antigen is unknown. Per-nucleotide qualities are absent, and no much larger clonotype sits a single base away.

The immunoSEQ Assay, a bias-controlled multiplex PCR, was used to amplify TCRbeta CDR3 regions from genomic DNA. The original methods were these. Nucleated cell counts per sample were estimated from amplification of reference gene primers within the assay. To quantify the absolute abundance of each unique TCRbeta CDR3 rearrangement, sequence reads were collapsed and filtered. For each sample, productive Simpson clonality was calculated as the square root of Simpson's diversity index across productive rearrangements. In TCRdb, the immuneACCESS table is reduced to in-frame sequences with V and J assigned. These tables do not hold every clone; where another copy was compared, an unresolved V gene accounts for under half, and the others remain unexplained. That table furnishes V, J and clone size, whereas the DNA furnished D and trimming. The sample table records approximately 100,000 clones; roughly 83% of these occur just once. The top ten clones comprise 3% to 4% of the sample.

Whole blood was collected in K2EDTA tubes by collaborating institutions according to the institutions' own protocols. For TCRbeta analysis, collaborators shipped samples in one of three forms: frozen whole blood, isolated PBMCs, or DNA extracted from either of those sample types. The receptor's source is a woman older than 75 with active or convalescent COVID-19. Input material: peripheral blood.

The CDR3 region has the sequence CASRSPGGSNEQFF. The DNA reads TGTGCCAGTAGAAGCCCAGGGGGCTCCAATGAGCAGTTCTTC. The chain employs TRBV19 and TRBJ2-1; the junction holds 8 bases that match TRBD1. Per the germline V gene (reference sequence), LNHDA is the CDR1 and SQIVND is the CDR2. For this chain, trimming is 6 bases at the V end and 6 bases at the J end, and the number of junction bases without a gene match is 7. There are 14 amino acids in the CDR3, from cysteine to phenylalanine inclusive. Only the CDR3 DNA is retained, 42 bases long and in frame from the first base.